These T cell receptor beta chains were read from a single sample in a study of T cell repertoires in aging, cancer and after chemotherapy. TCRdb reprocessed the multiplex PCR reads via MiXCR and lists one record per CDR3 protein. The data contain several thousand distinct CDR3 sequences, about 35% of them singletons. The sample consisted of blood. Receptors originate from a human donor with a blood cancer. The CDR3 runs from the conserved cysteine through the conserved F or W.

v_call	j_call	cdr3_aa
TRBV12-3/TRBV12-4	TRBJ2-3	CASGDTDTQYF
TRBV19	TRBJ2-7	CASSMTSGGFYEQYF
TRBV6-2/TRBV6-3	TRBJ2-2	CASSVGTGELFF
TRBV4-3	TRBJ2-2	CASTPTGELFF
TRBV27	TRBJ1-5	CASSPWTGNQPQHF
TRBV10-3	TRBJ1-3	CAISESRTGSNSPIYF
TRBV29-1	TRBJ2-3	CSGVRAGVPDTQYF
TRBV19	TRBJ2-5	CASSYRWGGETQYF
TRBV20-1	TRBJ2-1	CSARETGGSYNEQFF
TRBV15	TRBJ2-7	CATSRDQGYEQYF
TRBV19	TRBJ1-1	CASRGEGAGTEAFF
TRBV27	TRBJ1-5	CASSYPSGPQHF
TRBV28	TRBJ2-2	CASSGAGLPRPGELFF
TRBV7-6	TRBJ2-1	CASRLGGVLYNEQFF
TRBV27	TRBJ2-7	CASSSNYEQYF
TRBV12-3/TRBV12-4	TRBJ1-2	CASSPMGGGYGYTF
TRBV5-6	TRBJ1-4	CASSLQGRNEKLFF
TRBV6-4	TRBJ2-2	CASSEQQDTGELFF
TRBV20-1	TRBJ2-7	CSARDFGRSSYEQYF
TRBV10-3	TRBJ2-3	CAISESRGRAADTQYF
TRBV5-1	TRBJ1-4	CASRGQGNEKLFF
TRBV20-1	TRBJ2-3	CSAFVGGSTDTQYF
TRBV6-2/TRBV6-3	TRBJ2-7	CASRTSGTGEQYF
TRBV13	TRBJ1-3	CASSSPKNTIYF
TRBV7-6	TRBJ2-1	CASSLRPHYNEQFF
TRBV27	TRBJ1-6	CASSSGAAPNSPLHF
TRBV29-1	TRBJ2-3	CSVVQGDTQYF
TRBV6-1	TRBJ2-7	CASSEITGGASYEQYF
TRBV7-9	TRBJ2-7	CASSLVGQGFEQYF
TRBV19	TRBJ2-7	CATQTTGTYEQYF
TRBV18	TRBJ1-5	CASSHRVHYQPQHF
TRBV5-4	TRBJ2-2	CASSLDGGSGELFF
TRBV27	TRBJ1-1	CASSLRPYTEAFF
TRBV5-5	TRBJ2-7	CASSLVEARGEYF
TRBV6-5	TRBJ2-1	CASSRGLAGGWNEQFF
TRBV5-1	TRBJ2-3	CASSPPDSPDTQYF
TRBV13	TRBJ2-1	CASNNLAGAYNEQFF
TRBV19	TRBJ1-4	CASKSFRDRNEKLFF
TRBV24-1	TRBJ1-5	CATSDHGTPQHF
TRBV5-4	TRBJ2-7	CASSSGGYSYEQYF
TRBV12-3/TRBV12-4	TRBJ2-5	CASGITAGNQETQYF
TRBV27	TRBJ1-4	CASSPSRTGGLEKLFF
TRBV19	TRBJ2-3	CASSIDRGPGTDTQYF
TRBV5-4	TRBJ2-7	CASSLATSRAYEQYF
TRBV24-1	TRBJ2-1	CATSGLRPEQFF